Presented here are 27 T cell receptor beta chains from one specimen sequenced in a study of beta chain features in type 1 diabetes. Expressed TCRB transcripts were sequenced after all isolated RNA was converted to cDNA. Libraries were prepared by immunoSEQ multiplex PCR; TCRdb keeps only in-frame clonotypes and omits some of them. The profile covers roughly 380,000 clones, with roughly a fifth appearing a single time and 0.035% to 0.05% taken by the ten largest. Input material: naive CD4+ T cells from blood. The receptors here all came from a woman between 18 and 30 years old in good health.

This clone was counted a few times. CDR3: CASNPAGWGTEAFF. The CDR3 bases are TGTGCCAGTAACCCCGCGGGGTGGGGCACTGAAGCTTTCTTT. The chain combines TRBV19 with TRBJ1-1; unclear D gene. Looked up from germline, CDR1 is LNHDA and CDR2 is SQIVND (reference sequence). CDR3 length equals 14 residues. Trimming left V 7 bases short and J 4 bases short, with 16 bases between.

In its sample, this clone was seen a few times. J is TRBJ1-2 and V is TRBV5-1; tentatively, D is TRBD1 (5 bases). The germline V gene encodes CDR1 SGHRS and CDR2 YFSETQ. The CDR3 runs to 13 residues. Trimming pared 1 base from V and 4 bases from J, leaving 8 bases between. The CDR3 nucleotides read TGCGCCAGCAGCTTGAACAGGATCTATGGCTACACCTTC. As protein: CASSLNRIYGYTF.

The chain carries TRBV4-3 and TRBJ2-3; no clear D. Germline V gene data show CDR1 as LGHNA and CDR2 as YSLEER. V was trimmed by 0 bases and J by 2 bases, leaving 15 bases between them. The CDR3 totals 17 residues. CDR3 DNA: TGCGCCAGCAGCCAAGATTTGGCGGTCTGGGTCACAGATACGCAGTATTTT. It yields the protein CASSQDLAVWVTDTQYF.

The rearrangement uses TRBV19 and TRBJ2-3, with D perhaps matching TRBD1 (5 bases). Between the trimmed V and J ends, which lost 4 bases and 4 bases, there was a span of 15 bases. The CDR3 spans 15 residues. Germline lookup yields CDR1 LNHDA and CDR2 SQIVND (reference sequence). The CDR3 is CASSRTTKRPDTQYF. The CDR3 bases are TGTGCCAGTAGTAGGACAACTAAGAGGCCAGATACGCAGTATTTT. Variable domain in full (rest from reference TRBV19 and TRBJ2-3): DGGITQSPKYLFRKEGQNVTLSCEQNLNHDAMYWYRQDPGQGLRLIYYSQIVNDFQKGDIAEGYSVSREKKESFPLTVTSAQKNPTAFYLCASSRTTKRPDTQYFGPGTRLTVL.

The rearrangement links TRBV19 to TRBJ1-1; 7 bases map to TRBD1. This CDR3 comprises 14 residues. V shed 5 bases and J 5 bases; nucleotides not matched to a gene: 8. Germline CDR1 and CDR2: LNHDA and SQIVND (reference sequence). The CDR3 spells CASSSSPGGTEAFF. The CDR3 DNA reads as TGTGCCAGTAGTTCCTCCCCAGGGGGAACTGAAGCTTTCTTT.

This clone was detected only a few times. The CDR3 DNA reads as TGTGCCTGGAGTGTTAGGGGTCATCCTTCGGAGACCCAGTACTTC. Translated: CAWSVRGHPSETQYF. This rearrangement joins TRBV30 to TRBJ2-5; possible D gene TRBD1, 5 bases. V was trimmed by 0 bases and J by 5 bases, leaving 16 bases between them. There are 15 residues in the CDR3. Germline V CDR1 and CDR2: GTSNPN, SVGIG (reference sequence).

The V and J genes are TRBV30 and TRBJ2-6; D may be TRBD1 (5 bases). The CDR3 is made up of 14 amino acids. V lost 5 bases, J lost 0 bases, and 8 bases lay in between. Germline CDR1 and CDR2: GTSNPN and SVGIG (reference sequence). Here the CDR3 reads CAWSGHSGANVLTF. The CDR3 DNA follows: TGTGCCTGGTCAGGGCACTCTGGGGCCAACGTCCTGACTTTC.

This clone appeared a few times. The chain recombines TRBV7-4 with TRBJ2-7; 13 bases fit TRBD2. The CDR3 covers 17 residues. Looked up from germline, CDR1 is SGHVT and CDR2 is SQSDAQ. V was pared by 5 bases and J by 2 bases, with 9 bases of the junction left unmatched. CDR3 nucleotide sequence: TGTGCCAGCAGCCTTGGGACTAGCGGGAAAGACCCCTACGAGCAGTACTTC. Protein: CASSLGTSGKDPYEQYF.

This clone showed up just a few times. The chain couples TRBV18 to TRBJ2-1; TRBD2 matches at 7 bases. The CDR3 is made up of 16 amino acids. The V gene end was trimmed by 3 bases and the J gene end by 0 bases; junction bases not matched to a gene: 5. In germline, CDR1 is KGHSH, CDR2 LQKENI. The CDR3 DNA is TGTGCCAGCTCACCTGGCGGGGAGGGCTCCTACAATGAGCAGTTCTTC. It encodes CASSPGGEGSYNEQFF.

The chain employs TRBV5-8 and TRBJ2-1, with 9 bases identical to TRBD2. Germline CDR1 is SGHTS and CDR2 is YDEGEE. J was trimmed by 6 bases and V by 9 bases; bases with no gene match: 10. CDR3 length: 14 residues. This CDR3 reads CATNYGGGVNEQFF. Here the CDR3 DNA reads TGTGCCACCAATTACGGCGGGGGGGTCAATGAGCAGTTCTTC.

The chain couples TRBV9 to TRBJ2-1, with 10 bases identical to TRBD2. V lost 4 bases to trimming and J lost 3 bases; unmatched junction nucleotides: 22. This CDR3 has 21 amino acids. From germline, CDR1 is SGDLS and CDR2 YYNGEE. For the CDR3, the DNA is TGTGCCAGCAGCCCCCGCTCGGGGAGGCTAGCGGGAGACGGGGTCTACAATGAGCAGTTCTTC. Its translation: CASSPRSGRLAGDGVYNEQFF.

About this clone itself: This specimen includes other DNA sequences encoding the same CDR3. The chain employs TRBV5-1 and TRBJ1-1; no firm D call. The V end lost 0 bases, the J end lost 0 bases, and 6 bases lay between the germline ends. Germline-derived CDR1 and CDR2 are SGHRS and YFSETQ. The CDR3 spans 14 residues. The CDR3 region has the DNA TGCGCCAGCAGCTTGGGGGCCGTGAACACTGAAGCTTTCTTT. Its translation is CASSLGAVNTEAFF. The whole variable domain, remainder taken from reference TRBV5-1 and TRBJ1-1, is KAGVTQTPRYLIKTRGQQVTLSCSPISGHRSVSWYQQTPGQGLQFLFEYFSETQRNKGNFPGRFSGRQFSNSRSEMNVSTLELGDSALYLCASSLGAVNTEAFFGQGTRLTVV.

In this sample, this clone turned up a few times. V usage is TRBV6-1 and J usage is TRBJ2-3; D is unresolved. This CDR3 is 15 amino acids long. Deletions cut 0 bases from V and 4 bases from J, with 11 bases between. Germline values: CDR1 MNHNS, CDR2 SASEGT. CDR3 DNA: TGTGCCAGCAGTGAAGCGGGTGGGCGCGCAGATACGCAGTATTTT. It specifies CASSEAGGRADTQYF.

This clone was seen a handful of times. V gene TRBV5-1 combines with J gene TRBJ2-1; 8 nucleotides align to TRBD1. Per the germline V gene, CDR1 is SGHRS and CDR2 is YFSETQ. The CDR3 is made up of 15 amino acids. V gave up 0 bases and J gave up 8 bases; unmatched junction bases: 7. The CDR3 reads CASSLGYRGDDEQFF. The CDR3 coding sequence is TGCGCCAGCAGCTTGGGCTACAGGGGGGACGATGAGCAGTTCTTC.

This clone was counted a few times. In DNA form, the CDR3 reads TGTGCCAGCAGCTTCAAAGGGGCCGGGGAGCTGTTTTTT. Its translation: CASSFKGAGELFF. The V gene is TRBV7-2, the J gene TRBJ2-2; weak D call: TRBD1 (5 bases). CDR3 length: 13 residues. Trimming stripped 3 bases from V and 6 bases from J, with 8 bases between. Germline CDR1 is SGHTA and CDR2 is FQGNSA.

As concerns this clone: Other nucleotide sequences from this sample produce the same CDR3. The chain combines TRBV20-1 with TRBJ2-5, with 7 bases identical to TRBD2. Trimming cost V 3 bases and J 5 bases; bases outside gene matches: 0. The CDR3 runs to 11 residues. CDR1 and CDR2 from the germline V gene are DFQATT and SNEGSKA (reference sequence). Written as DNA, the CDR3 is TGCAGTGCTAGCGGGGGGGAGACCCAGTACTTC. It specifies CSASGGETQYF.

The chain uses TRBV7-2 and TRBJ2-1; D ambiguous. CDR1 is SGHTA, CDR2 FQGNSA, per germline. The length of the CDR3 is 12 residues. The V end lost 5 bases, the J end lost 9 bases, and 11 bases lay between the germline ends. The CDR3 DNA follows: TGTGCCAGCAGCATCCAGGTGGCTGAGCAGTTCTTC. Translating it yields CASSIQVAEQFF.

The rearrangement links TRBV5-1 to TRBJ2-7; D is perhaps TRBD1 (5 bases). The germline V and J ends were trimmed by 0 bases and 5 bases, with 6 bases remaining between them. Per the germline V gene, CDR1 is SGHRS and CDR2 is YFSETQ. This CDR3 contains 12 residues. The CDR3 loop is CASSLEGNEQYF. In DNA, the CDR3 is TGCGCCAGCAGCTTGGAGGGGAACGAGCAGTACTTC.

In this sample, this clone turned up a few times. The V gene is TRBV29-1, the J gene TRBJ2-3; TRBD1 matches 8 bases. CDR3 length: 13 residues. Unmatched junction bases numbered 7, after V lost 6 bases and J lost 5 bases. The germline V gene has CDR1 SQVTM and CDR2 ANQGSEA. CDR3 sequence (DNA): TGCAGCGTGGCCGGACAGGGCATAGATACGCAGTATTTT. Residues: CSVAGQGIDTQYF.

This clone was counted a few times. At the DNA level, this CDR3 is encoded by other sequences in the same sample as well. The chain couples TRBV6-5 to TRBJ1-2; D might be TRBD1 (5 bases). The CDR3 runs to 14 residues. The germline CDR1 and CDR2 sequences are MNHEY and SVGAGI. V dropped 0 bases and J dropped 4 bases, with 9 bases sitting between them. The CDR3 DNA reads TGTGCCAGCAGTTACTCGGGGACTAGCTATGGCTACACCTTC. Amino acid sequence: CASSYSGTSYGYTF.

The rearrangement links TRBV2 to TRBJ2-1, with a possible D match to TRBD2 (6 bases). Trimming took off 6 bases at V and 10 bases at J, with 16 bases between the two ends. The CDR3 runs to 13 residues. Germline V CDR1 and CDR2: SNHLY, FYNNEI. CDR3 region: CASRSEAGREQFF. For the CDR3, the DNA is TGTGCCAGCAGATCGGAGGCGGGGCGCGAGCAGTTCTTC.

V is TRBV4-1 and J is TRBJ1-5; D not resolved. Trimming took 1 base from V and 3 from J, leaving 10 bases between them. Per the germline V gene, CDR1 is MGHRA and CDR2 is YSYEKL. The CDR3 is 15 amino acids. The CDR3 DNA reads as TGCGCCAGCAGCCAAGTAGCGACCTACAATCAGCCCCAGCATTTT. It encodes CASSQVATYNQPQHF.

Comment on this clone: Other nucleotide sequences from this sample produce the same CDR3. This chain connects TRBV19 to TRBJ1-1; 8 bases are shared with TRBD1. Germline CDR1 is LNHDA and CDR2 is SQIVND (reference sequence). V lost 5 bases and J lost 5; bases outside the gene matches: 4. CDR3 size: 13 residues. The CDR3 DNA reads TGTGCCAGTAGTCCAACAGGGGGGACTGAAGCTTTCTTT. This sequence encodes CASSPTGGTEAFF.

This clone has more than one count but fewer than ten. The chain uses TRBV5-6 and TRBJ2-7; 7 bases are a match to TRBD2. In germline, CDR1 is SGHDT, CDR2 YYEEEE. J was trimmed by 1 base and V by 4 bases; bases with no gene match: 2. The CDR3 length is 13 residues. The CDR3 is CASSPGLSYEQYF. CDR3 sequence (DNA): TGTGCCAGCAGCCCGGGACTATCCTACGAGCAGTACTTC.

The V call is TRBV7-8, the J call TRBJ2-4; perhaps TRBD2 as D (5 bases). Trimming pared 1 base from V and 6 bases from J, leaving 10 bases between. CDR1 is SGHVS and CDR2 is FQNEAQ in the germline V gene. The CDR3 contains 14 residues. CDR3 coding DNA: TGTGCCAGCAGCTTAGAGCCTGAGGGAAACATTCAGTACTTC. Residues: CASSLEPEGNIQYF.

This clone occurred a few times. The chain employs TRBV6-5 and TRBJ2-5; the match to TRBD2 covers 9 bases. With V trimmed by 2 bases and J by 5 bases, 6 bases remained unmatched. CDR3 length: 15 amino acids. Germline V gene data show CDR1 as MNHEY and CDR2 as SVGAGI. CDR3 in amino acids: CASSYGRGGQETQYF. In DNA, the CDR3 is TGTGCCAGCAGTTACGGGCGGGGGGGCCAGGAGACCCAGTACTTC.

J is TRBJ2-3 and V is TRBV29-1, with D possibly matching TRBD1 (6 bases). Between the trimmed V and J ends, which lost 7 bases and 1 base, there was a span of 9 bases. CDR1 and CDR2 (germline): SQVTM, ANQGSEA. The CDR3 consists of 12 residues. The CDR3 reads CSAQGRTDTQYF. The CDR3 region has the DNA TGCAGCGCACAGGGTCGCACAGATACGCAGTATTTT.